Reported below is one T cell receptor beta chain. Measured with immunoSEQ multiplex PCR; TCRdb has only the in-frame clones, and not every one. The sample carries 5,000 to 6,500 clones, approximately 87% recorded once. Germline CDR1 MRHNA, CDR2 SNTAGT. The CDR3 has 17 amino acids. V gave up 3 bases and J gave up 2 bases, with 20 bases separating them. This record comes from a study of immune evolution from preneoplasia to lung adenocarcinoma. Sequenced: FFPE adjacent normal lung tissue. The receptor's source is a person aged 65-85 years with lung adenocarcinoma. The V call is TRBV6-4, the J call TRBJ2-7, with D perhaps matching TRBD2 (6 bases). CDR3 DNA sequence: TGTGCCAGCAGTGATCTGGGCCGGGTAGCGGAAACCTACGAGCAGTACTTC. It specifies CASSDLGRVAETYEQYF.